This TCR beta chain is drawn from a study of blood T cell repertoires in COVID-19. Study information: Samples of COVID-19 (acute and convalescent) were obtained from the United States, Italy and Spain.

Participants had their cohort set by participant-reported clinical history. Germline V gives CDR1 DFQATT, CDR2 SNEGSKA (reference sequence). V dropped 0 bases and J dropped 10 bases, with 6 bases sitting between them. This CDR3 spans 10 amino acids. Source study methods: How many nucleated cells were present was estimated from reference gene primer amplification. The repertoire was sequenced with immunoSEQ multiplex PCR; TCRdb's copy has only in-frame clones and lacks some. That table furnishes V, J and clone size, whereas the DNA furnished D and trimming. Among roughly 200,000 clones listed, approximately 86% were seen once.

The sequence was obtained from a woman in her thirties who had been exposed to COVID-19. Sample: PBMCs or T cells enriched from blood (not recorded which). The chain combines TRBV20-1 with TRBJ1-1; D is undetermined. Here the CDR3 DNA reads TGCAGTGCTAGAGATCGTATAGCTTTCTTT. Protein sequence: CSARDRIAFF.